This TCR beta chain was captured by sequencing in a study of blood T cells in healthy people across ages. The V gene's germline CDR1 is GTSNPN and CDR2 SVGIG (reference sequence). Unmatched junction bases numbered 9, after V lost 0 bases and J lost 4 bases. The CDR3 runs 16 residues. Alongside a J-beta primer mix, a sample-barcoded 5' primer served in a second PCR lasting about 7 to 11 cycles. With 12 random nucleotides, a template-switch adaptor tagged each individual cDNA molecule. From each sample, at least 2.5 million paired-end reads containing CDR3 were obtained. One entry per CDR3 protein results from TCRdb running MiXCR on the 5' RACE reads. The sample lists roughly 930,000 distinct CDR3 sequences, about 44% seen once, with 13% in the top ten.

The source is a young man in good health. The chain links TRBV30 to TRBJ2-1; 7 positions match TRBD1. Sequencing was performed on blood. The CDR3 DNA sequence: TGTGCCTGGAGTGTAGGGGTCGGGACAGATTACAATGAGCAGTTCTTC. Amino acids: CAWSVGVGTDYNEQFF. Filled out from reference TRBV30 and TRBJ2-1, the complete variable domain reads SQTIHQWPATLVQPVGSPLSLECTVEGTSNPNLYWYRQAAGRGLQLLFYSVGIGQISSEVPQNLSASRPQDRQFILSSKKLLLSDSGFYLCAWSVGVGTDYNEQFFGPGTRLTVL.